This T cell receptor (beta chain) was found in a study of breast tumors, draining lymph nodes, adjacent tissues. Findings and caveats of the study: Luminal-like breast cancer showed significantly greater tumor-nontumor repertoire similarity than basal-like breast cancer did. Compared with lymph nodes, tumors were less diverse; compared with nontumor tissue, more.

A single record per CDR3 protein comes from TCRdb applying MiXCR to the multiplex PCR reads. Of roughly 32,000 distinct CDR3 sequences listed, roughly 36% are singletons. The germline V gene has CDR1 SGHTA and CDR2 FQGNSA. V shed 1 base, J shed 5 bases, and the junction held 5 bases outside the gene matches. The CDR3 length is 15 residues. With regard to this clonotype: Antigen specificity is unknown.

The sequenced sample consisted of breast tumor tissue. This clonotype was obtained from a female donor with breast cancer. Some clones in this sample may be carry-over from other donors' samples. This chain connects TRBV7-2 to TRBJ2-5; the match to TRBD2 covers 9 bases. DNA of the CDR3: TGTGCCAGCAGCTTAGGGAGCGGGAGGAGGGAGACCCAGTACTTC. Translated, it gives CASSLGSGRRETQYF.